The rows below give T cell receptor beta chains drawn from one sample of a study of CD8 T cells in ankylosing spondylitis. TCRdb re-analysed the 5' RACE reads in MiXCR, keeping a single row per CDR3 protein. This repertoire shows about 800,000 distinct CDR3 sequences, 12% found once; its top ten account for less than 0.65%. The source material was blood, either unsorted or a sorted T cell fraction (not recorded which). The receptor set was obtained from a male donor with ankylosing spondylitis. Each CDR3 is given with its conserved first and last residue. D genes are given only for firm matches.

TRBJ2-7	TRBV12-3/TRBV12-4	-	CASSRTGGPYEQYF
TRBJ1-2	TRBV6-2/TRBV6-3	-	CASSTPGNRIFNYGYTF
TRBJ2-3	TRBV5-5	TRBD2	CASSLRLAGARITDTQYF
TRBJ1-3	TRBV6-1	-	CASSTGFSGNTIYF
TRBJ2-7	TRBV12-3/TRBV12-4	-	CASSFQGTTYEQYF
TRBJ2-4	TRBV20-1	-	CSAQDSLNIQYF
TRBJ1-4	TRBV12-3/TRBV12-4	TRBD1	CASSLGDRAAEKLFF
TRBJ2-7	TRBV5-1	TRBD2	CATSPTSGAYEQYF
TRBJ2-1	TRBV6-1	TRBD1	CASSELQGVYNEQFF
TRBJ2-1	TRBV7-6	-	CASSLGPDRTSFFF
TRBJ1-1	TRBV20-1	TRBD1	CSARDRGLSEAFF
TRBJ1-3	TRBV6-5	-	CASRYASGNTIYF
TRBJ2-1	TRBV20-1	-	CSAAPLASEQFF
TRBJ1-1	TRBV4-3	-	CASSQDVGWARNTEAFF
TRBJ1-3	TRBV4-2	-	CASSQVQLDSSGAGNTIYF
TRBJ2-3	TRBV9	-	CASSVTPGQDTQYF
TRBJ2-3	TRBV12-3/TRBV12-4	TRBD2	CASSFRPRFLSSGRGNTQYF
TRBJ1-2	TRBV20-1	-	CSAPPGAYFNYGYTF
TRBJ2-1	TRBV5-6	TRBD2	CASSLLGTSGDNEQFF
TRBJ1-5	TRBV5-1	-	CASSLGMGNSNQPQHF
TRBJ2-5	TRBV4-3	-	CASSSLEWAETQYF
TRBJ2-2	TRBV27	-	CASGTTGELFF